The 2 T cell receptor beta chains in this list originate from one sample, sequenced in a study of regulatory T cells in long-lasting Graves disease. Time point reported: persistent/refractory GD, antithyroid drugs over 5 years with positive TRAb. PBMCs provided the RNA from which the TCR library was made. Libraries of TCR beta came from iRepertoire HTBI primers plus Arm-PCR of CDR3 regions. TCRdb re-called the multiplex PCR reads with MiXCR, one entry per CDR3 protein. There are about 420,000 distinct CDR3 sequences in the sample; about 25% occur only once, and approximately 25% lies in the top ten. The sample in question was peripheral blood mononuclear cells (PBMCs), obtained when the disease was refractory, from a patient treated with antithyroid drugs. These receptors were taken from a female donor with Graves disease.

This clonotype was detected a few times. V gene TRBV7-3 combines with J gene TRBJ2-2, with D tentatively TRBD2 (6 bases). V was pared by 5 bases and J by 5 bases, with 12 bases between. Germline assignment: CDR1 SGHTA and CDR2 FQGTGA. The CDR3 is 14 amino acids. The CDR3 reads CASSRREGTGELFF. The DNA of the CDR3 is TGTGCCAGCAGCCGGCGGGAAGGGACCGGGGAGCTGTTTTTT. Complete variable domain (other parts from reference TRBV7-3 and TRBJ2-2): GAGVSQTPSNKVTEKGKYVELRCDPISGHTALYWYRQSLGQGPEFLIYFQGTGAADDSGLPNDRFFAVRPEGSVSTLKIQRTERGDSAVYLCASSRREGTGELFFGEGSRLTVL.

This chain links TRBV5-1 with TRBJ1-5; TRBD1 is a possible D gene (5 bases). From germline, CDR1 is SGHRS and CDR2 YFSETQ. Trimming shortened V by 1 base and J by 3 bases, and 8 bases separated the two germline ends. The CDR3 is made up of 14 amino acids. The CDR3 nucleotides are TGCGCCAGCAGCTTGTCGGGGACCAATCAGCCCCAGCATTTT. The encoded protein is CASSLSGTNQPQHF.